A single sample is the source of the 16 T cell receptor beta chains below, sequenced in a study of T cells in Graves' hyperthyroidism and ophthalmopathy. The CDR3 regions of TCR beta were amplified from RNA transcripts. First-round RT-PCR with HTBI primers amplified the TCR CDR3 region. TCRdb called the multiplex PCR reads again in MiXCR, with one record for every CDR3 protein. The sample holds about 640,000 distinct CDR3 sequences, more than 12% seen once. Sequenced: blood. The receptor source for this set is a woman in her forties or fifties with Graves' ophthalmopathy.

This clonotype showed up just a few times. This chain connects TRBV19 to TRBJ2-5; maybe TRBD2 (5 bases). The CDR3 sequence is 13 residues long. Trimming removed 8 bases from V and 0 bases from J, with 10 bases in between. The V gene's germline CDR1 is LNHDA and CDR2 SQIVND (reference sequence). CDR3 amino acids: CASGETNQETQYF. CDR3 DNA: TGTGCCAGTGGGGAGACTAACCAAGAGACCCAGTACTTC.

The table lists this clonotype with many counts. The chain joins TRBV29-1 to TRBJ1-1; D gene uncertain. The CDR3 is made up of 13 amino acids. Trimming pared 5 bases from V and 1 base from J, leaving 11 bases between. CDR1 and CDR2 (germline): SQVTM, ANQGSEA. DNA of the CDR3: TGCAGCGTTACCCTTTTGGAGAACACTGAAGCTTTCTTT. It encodes CSVTLLENTEAFF.

CDR3 loop: CASSPGRNNSPLHF. The CDR3 nucleotides are TGTGCCAGCAGTCCAGGGCGCAATAATTCACCCCTCCACTTT. This chain joins TRBV28 and TRBJ1-6, with D possibly TRBD1 on 5 matching bases. Germline V gene sequence: CDR1 MDHEN, CDR2 SYDVKM. Trimming left V 5 bases short and J 5 bases short, with 10 bases between. The CDR3 is made up of 14 amino acids.

This clonotype was seen a few times. The CDR3 nucleotides are TGTGCCAGCAGCTACTTGACAGGGTTTAATTCACCCCTCCACTTT. The encoded protein is CASSYLTGFNSPLHF. The chain has TRBV7-2 and TRBJ1-6, with 7 positions matching TRBD1. The CDR3 extends over 15 amino acids. CDR1 and CDR2 (germline): SGHTA, FQGNSA. With V trimmed by 4 bases and J by 6 bases, 6 bases remained unmatched.

This clonotype has a count of ten or more. The CDR3 nucleotides read TGTGCCAGCAGCGACCCGGGACAGGGGGCTGCAGATACGCAGTATTTT. It specifies CASSDPGQGAADTQYF. The chain recombines TRBV7-3 with TRBJ2-3, with 12 nucleotides matching TRBD1. Germline CDR1 reads SGHTA; CDR2 reads FQGTGA. CDR3 length equals 16 residues. V lost 5 bases to trimming and J lost 4 bases; unmatched junction nucleotides: 7. Supplemented by reference TRBV7-3 and TRBJ2-3, the full variable domain reads GAGVSQTPSNKVTEKGKYVELRCDPISGHTALYWYRQSLGQGPEFLIYFQGTGAADDSGLPNDRFFAVRPEGSVSTLKIQRTERGDSAVYLCASSDPGQGAADTQYFGPGTRLTVL.

Concerning this clonotype itself: A much larger clone lies a single base off, so this may be a read error. V gene TRBV5-1 combines with J gene TRBJ1-1; 10 positions match TRBD1. CDR3 length: 18 amino acids. The J segment lost 1 base and the V segment lost 5 bases, leaving 14 bases of the junction unmatched. The germline gives CDR1 SGHRS, CDR2 YFSETQ. The CDR3 protein is CASSRISRQGAPNTEAFF. The CDR3 DNA sequence: TGCGCCAGCAGTCGAATAAGTAGACAGGGGGCCCCGAACACTGAAGCTTTCTTT. The entire variable domain, with the rest obtained from reference TRBV5-1 and TRBJ1-1, is as follows: KAGVTQTPRYLIKTRGQQVTLSCSPISGHRSVSWYQQTPGQGLQFLFEYFSETQRNKGNFPGRFSGRQFSNSRSEMNVSTLELGDSALYLCASSRISRQGAPNTEAFFGQGTRLTVV.

This clonotype was counted many times. V and J are TRBV6-1 and TRBJ1-1, with D possibly matching TRBD1 (5 bases). Trimming left V 7 bases short and J 1 base short, with 13 bases between. The CDR3 length is 14 residues. Germline values: CDR1 MNHNS, CDR2 SASEGT. The CDR3 protein is CASTSGTGNTEAFF. The CDR3, as DNA: TGTGCCAGCACCTCCGGGACGGGGAACACTGAAGCTTTCTTT.

In its sample, this clonotype was seen many times. The V and J genes are TRBV20-1 and TRBJ2-1, with 7 nucleotides matching TRBD2. CDR1 and CDR2 from the germline V gene are DFQATT and SNEGSKA (reference sequence). V trimming: 3 bases; J trimming: 4 bases; junction bases outside the gene matches: 6. The CDR3 covers 14 residues. The DNA for the CDR3 is TGCAGTGCTAGCGGGGCGGGAGCGTACAATGAGCAGTTCTTC. Protein sequence: CSASGAGAYNEQFF.

This clonotype was seen repeatedly, ten times or more. J is TRBJ2-1 and V is TRBV20-1; 10 bases are shared with TRBD2. The CDR3 runs to 17 residues. The germline V gene has CDR1 DFQATT and CDR2 SNEGSKA (reference sequence). J gave up 8 bases and V 5 bases, and 18 bases lay outside the gene matches. The CDR3 loop reads CSAPNRILAGLIHEQFF. CDR3 bases: TGCAGTGCTCCGAACCGAATACTAGCGGGACTTATCCATGAGCAGTTCTTC.

Many counts were recorded for this clonotype. The V gene is TRBV14, the J gene TRBJ2-1; TRBD1 aligns across 8 bases. Germline-derived CDR1 and CDR2 are SGHDN and FVKESK. V trimming: 1 base; J trimming: 4 bases; junction bases outside the gene matches: 3. The CDR3 runs 15 residues. The DNA for the CDR3 is TGTGCCAGCAGCCAAGGGACAGGGCAGTACAATGAGCAGTTCTTC. This sequence encodes CASSQGTGQYNEQFF.

As for this clonotype: A read error may be the cause here, since a much bigger clone is one base away. This chain connects TRBV2 to TRBJ1-5, with TRBD1 matching 7 bases. CDR1 and CDR2 (germline): SNHLY, FYNNEI. The CDR3 totals 15 residues. The CDR3 is CASSVGQGGNQPRHF. The CDR3 nucleotides are TGTGCCAGCAGTGTAGGGCAGGGGGGCAATCAGCCCCGGCATTTT.

The genes are TRBV19 and TRBJ2-7, with 10 bases matching TRBD2. The CDR3 length is 18 residues. The V gene end was trimmed by 3 bases and the J gene end by 2 bases; junction bases not matched to a gene: 13. The V gene's germline CDR1 is LNHDA and CDR2 SQIVND (reference sequence). The CDR3 is CASSIWLPELAGTYEQYF. CDR3 nucleotide sequence: TGTGCCAGTAGTATCTGGCTCCCCGAACTAGCGGGAACCTACGAGCAGTACTTC.

This clonotype has only one observation. The rearrangement uses TRBV20-1 and TRBJ2-7, with 9 bases identical to TRBD2. Per the germline V gene, CDR1 is DFQATT and CDR2 is SNEGSKA (reference sequence). There are 15 residues in the CDR3. J was trimmed by 4 bases and V by 0 bases; bases with no gene match: 7. The CDR3 is CSAREGSGSWYEQYF. Written as DNA, the CDR3 is TGCAGTGCTAGAGAAGGTAGCGGGAGTTGGTACGAGCAGTACTTC.

The chain employs TRBV6-1 and TRBJ1-4, with D perhaps TRBD1 (6 bases). Germline-derived CDR1 and CDR2 are MNHNS and SASEGT. V was cut by 5 bases and J by 2 bases, with 15 bases left in between. CDR3 length: 16 amino acids. CDR3 sequence: CASSRIRGPTNEKLFF. The CDR3 DNA reads TGTGCCAGCAGTCGCATCAGGGGCCCCACTAATGAAAAACTGTTTTTT.

This clonotype has a handful of counts. This chain uses TRBV20-1 with TRBJ1-1; 11 bases line up with TRBD1. The CDR3 is made up of 13 amino acids. Germline CDR1 is DFQATT and CDR2 is SNEGSKA (reference sequence). V lost 5 bases to trimming and J lost 5 bases; unmatched junction nucleotides: 4. The CDR3 region is CSAVDRGLTEAFF. CDR3 nucleotides: TGCAGTGCTGTGGACAGGGGGCTGACTGAAGCTTTCTTT.

This clonotype was seen many times. The chain couples TRBV7-2 to TRBJ1-1, with D tentatively TRBD1 (6 bases). The CDR3 spans 15 residues. V was shortened by 1 base and J by 4 bases, with 13 bases between the two germline ends. CDR1 is SGHTA, CDR2 FQGNSA, per germline. Here the CDR3 reads CASSLDQGYTTEAFF. The CDR3 DNA reads as TGTGCCAGCAGCTTAGATCAGGGGTACACCACTGAAGCTTTCTTT.